The present T cell receptor beta chain was sequenced within a study of blood T cells in healthy people across ages. Trimming removed 1 base from V and 8 bases from J, with 15 bases in between. CDR1 and CDR2 from the germline V gene are LGHNA and YSLEER. The CDR3 length is 15 residues. This clonotype has only a few counts. Next came a second PCR, run for 7 to 11 cycles, which used a sample-barcoded 5' primer along with a J-beta primer mix. TCRdb re-called the 5' RACE reads with MiXCR, one entry per CDR3 protein. The top ten clones hold just under 9.5% of a sample with roughly 800,000 distinct CDR3 sequences, roughly 25% of them seen once. The same specimen was also included in a second study, on T cells of mothers and their children. From that second work: The people who donated were a few healthy Caucasian mothers and their six children. Detection of persistent microchimeric T cell clones did not occur.

The TCR was taken from a boy younger than 18 in good health. This chain uses TRBV4-3 with TRBJ2-1; TRBD1 is a possible D gene (6 bases). The sequencing sample was made of blood. CDR3 residues: CASSQGQVMNDEQFF. The CDR3 region has the DNA TGCGCCAGCAGCCAAGGACAGGTGATGAACGATGAGCAGTTCTTC.